These 3 T cell receptor beta chains were all obtained from the same sample, sequenced in a study of blood T cell repertoires in COVID-19 (dated by TCRdb to 2020 to 2021). Libraries were prepared through the immunoSEQ multiplex PCR assay. TCRdb retrieved this table from immuneACCESS and kept in-frame rearrangements only. Not all clones are present; in checked studies, unresolved V genes account for under half, and no reason is known for the remainder. The table for this sample lists roughly 300,000 clones; under 90% of them were counted only once. The ten biggest clones cover over 9% of the sample. The specimen was peripheral blood. These TCRs come from a woman between 45 and 65 years old who had recovered from COVID-19.

This rearrangement joins TRBV28 to TRBJ1-2, with 9 bases matching TRBD1. With V trimmed by 7 bases and J by 5 bases, 14 bases remained unmatched. The germline CDR1 and CDR2 sequences are MDHEN and SYDVKM. This CDR3 has 16 amino acids. The CDR3 sequence is CASITQAGTGRYGYTF. As DNA, the CDR3 is TGTGCCAGCATTACCCAGGCCGGGACAGGGCGTTATGGCTACACCTTC.

A note on this clone: The sample carries other DNA sequences with the same CDR3. The CDR3 DNA reads TGTGCCAGCAACCAGGACAGGGTTGATCAGCCCCAGCATTTT. Its translation is CASNQDRVDQPQHF. This chain connects TRBV2 to TRBJ1-5; 8 bases line up with TRBD1. The CDR3 extends over 14 amino acids. CDR1 SNHLY and CDR2 FYNNEI come from the germline V gene. V was clipped by 7 bases and J by 5 bases; unmatched bases: 7.

V is TRBV10-3 and J is TRBJ1-5; D might be TRBD1 (6 bases). Germline CDR1 ENHRY, CDR2 SYGVKD. The CDR3 is 14 residues long. Trimming left V 7 bases short and J 0 bases short, with 10 bases between. CDR3 protein: CAITPDSSNQPQHF. CDR3 nucleotides: TGTGCCATCACCCCGGACAGTAGCAATCAGCCCCAGCATTTT.